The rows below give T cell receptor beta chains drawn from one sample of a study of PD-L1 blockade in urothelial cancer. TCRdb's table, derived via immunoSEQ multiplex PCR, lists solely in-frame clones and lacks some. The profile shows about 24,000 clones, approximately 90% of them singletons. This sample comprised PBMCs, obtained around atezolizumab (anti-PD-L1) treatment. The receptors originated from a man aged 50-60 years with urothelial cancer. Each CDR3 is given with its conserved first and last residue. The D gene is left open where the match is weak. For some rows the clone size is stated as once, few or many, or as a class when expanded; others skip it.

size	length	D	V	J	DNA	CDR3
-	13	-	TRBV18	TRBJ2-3	TGTGCCAGCTCACCGAGAGAAACAGATACGCAGTATTTT	CASSPRETDTQYF
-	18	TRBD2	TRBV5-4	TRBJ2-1	TGTGCCAGCAAAAAAGGACTAGCGGGAGAGGGGGCCCACAATGAGCAGTTCTTC	CASKKGLAGEGAHNEQFF
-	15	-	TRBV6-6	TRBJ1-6	TGTGCCAGCAGTTATAAGGGGAACGGTAATTCACCCCTCCACTTT	CASSYKGNGNSPLHF
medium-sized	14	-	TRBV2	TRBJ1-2	TGTGCCACCAGGGCCGGGGGGCGTAGCTATGGCTACACCTTC	CATRAGGRSYGYTF
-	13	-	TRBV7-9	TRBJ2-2	TGTGCCAGCAGTTTGCATACTTCCGGGGAGCTGTTTTTT	CASSLHTSGELFF
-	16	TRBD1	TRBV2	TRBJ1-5	TGTGCCAGCAGTGAAGAGGGCAGGGGGCCCAATCAGCCCCAGCATTTT	CASSEEGRGPNQPQHF
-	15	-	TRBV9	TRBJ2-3	TGTGCCAGCAGCGCGCCACTACGCCCGGCGGATACGCAGTATTTT	CASSAPLRPADTQYF
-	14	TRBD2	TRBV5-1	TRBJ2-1	TGCGCCAGCAGCATGGGACTAGCGGGGGGCCCCCAGTTCTTC	CASSMGLAGGPQFF
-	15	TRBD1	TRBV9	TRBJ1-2	TGTGCCAGCAGCGTAGGGGACAGCCTAAACTATGGCTACACCTTC	CASSVGDSLNYGYTF
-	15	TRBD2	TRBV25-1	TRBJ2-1	TGTGCCAGCAGTATTCCTAGCGGGAGAAGTCATGAGCAGTTCTTC	CASSIPSGRSHEQFF
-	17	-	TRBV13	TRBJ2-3	TGTGCCAGCAGCTTAGGGGGGGGGCGTAATTACACAGATACGCAGTATTTT	CASSLGGGRNYTDTQYF
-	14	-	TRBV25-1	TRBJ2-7	TGTGCCAGCAGCGCCTCAGGGACTCTCTACGAGCAGTACTTC	CASSASGTLYEQYF
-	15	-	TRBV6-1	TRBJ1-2	TGTGCCAGCAGCCTACCCCTTACAGGCGGCTATGGCTACACCTTC	CASSLPLTGGYGYTF
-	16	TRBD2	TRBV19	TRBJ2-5	TGTGCCAGTAGTATAGCTCTAGCGGGAGGCGGGGAGACCCAGTACTTC	CASSIALAGGGETQYF
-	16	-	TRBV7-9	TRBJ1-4	TGTGCCAGCAGCTTAGCGGTGGCTGCAACTAATGAAAAACTGTTTTTT	CASSLAVAATNEKLFF
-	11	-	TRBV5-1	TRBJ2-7	TGCGCCAGCAGCTTGGGAGGAGAGCAGTACTTC	CASSLGGEQYF
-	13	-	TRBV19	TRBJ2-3	TGTGCCAGTAGTCCTGACTCGACAGATACGCAGTATTTT	CASSPDSTDTQYF
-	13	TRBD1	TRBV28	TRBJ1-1	TGTGCCAGCAGTTTGGAGGGACAGGGGGAAGCTTTCTTT	CASSLEGQGEAFF
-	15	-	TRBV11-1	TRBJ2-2	TGTGCCAGCAGCCCGCGTAGCTCGGGCACCGGGGAGCTGTTTTTT	CASSPRSSGTGELFF
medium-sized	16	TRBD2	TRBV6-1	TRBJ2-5	TGTGCCAGCAGTGGACTAGCGGGAGGTTCCCAAGAGACCCAGTACTTC	CASSGLAGGSQETQYF
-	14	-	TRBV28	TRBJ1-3	TGTGCCAGCAGTCTGCGGATCGCACAAAACACCATATATTTT	CASSLRIAQNTIYF
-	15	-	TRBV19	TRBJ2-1	TGTGCCAGTAGCTTCGACAGGAGCTCCTACAATGAGCAGTTCTTC	CASSFDRSSYNEQFF
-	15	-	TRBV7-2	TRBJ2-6	TGTGCCAGCAGCTTGGGGACTTCTGGGGCCAACGTCCTGACTTTC	CASSLGTSGANVLTF
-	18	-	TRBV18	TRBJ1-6	TGTGCCAGCTCACCAACGGTTGGGGCCTACTCCTATAATTCACCCCTCCACTTT	CASSPTVGAYSYNSPLHF
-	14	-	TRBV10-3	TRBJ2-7	TGTGCCATCAGTGAGGAGAGGGTAGCCTACGAGCAGTACTTC	CAISEERVAYEQYF
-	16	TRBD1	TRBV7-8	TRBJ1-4	TGTGCCAGCAGCCGGACAGGGGAGGGGAGTAGGGAAAAACTGTTTTTT	CASSRTGEGSREKLFF
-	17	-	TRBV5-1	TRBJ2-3	TGCGCCAGCAGCTCATTCCGTGGGTCCCTAGGCCCAGATACGCAGTATTTT	CASSSFRGSLGPDTQYF
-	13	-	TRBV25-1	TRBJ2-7	TGTGCCAGCAGTTCCCAGCGGAAATACGAGCAGTACTTC	CASSSQRKYEQYF
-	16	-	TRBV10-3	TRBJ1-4	TGTGCCATCAGTGATTCGGGTCTGCAGCAAAATGAAAAACTGTTTTTT	CAISDSGLQQNEKLFF
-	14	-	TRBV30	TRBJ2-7	TGTGCCTGGAGTGAGAAGGGGTCCAATTACGAGCAGTACTTC	CAWSEKGSNYEQYF
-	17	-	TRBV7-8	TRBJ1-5	TGTGCCAGCAGCTTAGAAGACGGGAGAGCCCCAATCAAGCCCCAGCATTTT	CASSLEDGRAPIKPQHF
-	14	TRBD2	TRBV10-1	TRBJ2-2	TGCGCCAGCAGTGAGATGGTAGCGGGCGGGGAGCTGTTTTTT	CASSEMVAGGELFF
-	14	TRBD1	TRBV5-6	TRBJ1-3	TGTGCCAGCAGTATACAGGGGTGGAAGAACACCATATATTTT	CASSIQGWKNTIYF
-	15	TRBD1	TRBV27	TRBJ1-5	TGTGCCAGCAGTTTAGGACAGGGGGGCAATCAGCCCCAGCATTTT	CASSLGQGGNQPQHF
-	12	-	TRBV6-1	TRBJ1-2	TGTGCCAGCAGTCACCGAACGGAGGGCTACACCTTC	CASSHRTEGYTF
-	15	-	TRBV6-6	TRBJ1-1	TGTGCCAGCAGTTACGTGGGCCATTTGGGTACTGAAGCTTTCTTT	CASSYVGHLGTEAFF
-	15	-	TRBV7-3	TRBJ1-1	TGTGCCAGCAGCCCCCAGGGCCTTCCTGTGACTGAAGCTTTCTTT	CASSPQGLPVTEAFF
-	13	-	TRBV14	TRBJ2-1	TGTGCCAGCAGCGAACGACTAGGAAGTGAGCAGTTCTTC	CASSERLGSEQFF
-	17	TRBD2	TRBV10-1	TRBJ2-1	TGCGCCAGCAGTGACCCTGGGACTAGCGGGGAGAACAATGAGCAGTTCTTC	CASSDPGTSGENNEQFF
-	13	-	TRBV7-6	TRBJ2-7	TGTGCCAGCAGCTACAGACAGGACCTGGAGCAGTACTTC	CASSYRQDLEQYF
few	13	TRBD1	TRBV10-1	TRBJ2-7	TGCGCCAGCAGTAGACAGGGGGCGGGTGAGCAGTACTTC	CASSRQGAGEQYF
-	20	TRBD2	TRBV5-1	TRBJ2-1	TGCGCCAGCAGCTTGGTAAGCCTAGCGGGCGTCCAGAGCTCCTACAATGAGCAGTTCTTC	CASSLVSLAGVQSSYNEQFF
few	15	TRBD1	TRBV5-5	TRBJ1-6	TGTGCCAGCAGCTTGGTCGACAGGGACAGTTCACCCCTCCACTTT	CASSLVDRDSSPLHF
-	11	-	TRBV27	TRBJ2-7	TGTGCCAGCAGTCGCCCGGGTGAGCAGTACTTC	CASSRPGEQYF
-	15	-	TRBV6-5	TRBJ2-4	TGTGCCAGCAGCCCGGACAATCGCCGGGAAAACATTCAGTACTTC	CASSPDNRRENIQYF
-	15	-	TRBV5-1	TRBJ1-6	TGCGCCAGCAGCTTGGGGGTACAGGGAGATTCACCCCTCCACTTT	CASSLGVQGDSPLHF
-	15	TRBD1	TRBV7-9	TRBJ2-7	TGTGCCAGCAGCCCCCGAATCGACAGGGCCTACGAGCAGTACTTC	CASSPRIDRAYEQYF
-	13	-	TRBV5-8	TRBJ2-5	TGTGCCAGCAGCTTGGGGGGGCTAGAGACCCAGTACTTC	CASSLGGLETQYF
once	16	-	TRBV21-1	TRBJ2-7	TGTGCCAGCAGCAAATGGTTTCCCCAGGGATCCTACGAGCAGTACTTC	CASSKWFPQGSYEQYF
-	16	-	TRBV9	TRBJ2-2	TGTGCCAGCAGCGCAGTGGATGGGCCCAACACCGGGGAGCTGTTTTTT	CASSAVDGPNTGELFF
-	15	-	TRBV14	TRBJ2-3	TGTGCCAGCAGTCCGGTGGGACTGCCCCCAGATACGCAGTATTTT	CASSPVGLPPDTQYF